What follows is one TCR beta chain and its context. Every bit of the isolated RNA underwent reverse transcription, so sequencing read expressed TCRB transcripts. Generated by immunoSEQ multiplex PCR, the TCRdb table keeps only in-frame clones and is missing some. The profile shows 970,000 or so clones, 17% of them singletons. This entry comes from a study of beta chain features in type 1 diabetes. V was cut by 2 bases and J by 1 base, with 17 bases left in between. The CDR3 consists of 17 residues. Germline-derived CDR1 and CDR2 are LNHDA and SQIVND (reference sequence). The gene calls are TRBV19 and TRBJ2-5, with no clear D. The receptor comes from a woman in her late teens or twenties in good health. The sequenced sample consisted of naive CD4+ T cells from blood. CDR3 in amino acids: CASSISRSGSGQETQYF. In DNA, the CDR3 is TGTGCCAGTAGTATATCGAGGTCGGGTTCAGGCCAAGAGACCCAGTACTTC.